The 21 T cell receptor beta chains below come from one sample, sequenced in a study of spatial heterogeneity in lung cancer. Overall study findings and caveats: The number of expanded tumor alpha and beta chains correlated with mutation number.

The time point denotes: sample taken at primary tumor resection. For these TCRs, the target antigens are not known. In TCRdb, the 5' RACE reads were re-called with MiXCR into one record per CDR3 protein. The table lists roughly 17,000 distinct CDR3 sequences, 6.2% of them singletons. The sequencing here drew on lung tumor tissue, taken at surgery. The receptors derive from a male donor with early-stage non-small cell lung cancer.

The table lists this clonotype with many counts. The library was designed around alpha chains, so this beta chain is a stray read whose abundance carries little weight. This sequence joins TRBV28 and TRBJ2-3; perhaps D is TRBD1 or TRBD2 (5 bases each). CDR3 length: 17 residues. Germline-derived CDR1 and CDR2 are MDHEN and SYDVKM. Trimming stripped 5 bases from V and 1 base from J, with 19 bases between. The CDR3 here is CASSPILGGRGTDTQYF. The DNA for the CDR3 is TGTGCCAGCAGTCCGATACTAGGTGGCAGGGGCACAGATACGCAGTATTTT.

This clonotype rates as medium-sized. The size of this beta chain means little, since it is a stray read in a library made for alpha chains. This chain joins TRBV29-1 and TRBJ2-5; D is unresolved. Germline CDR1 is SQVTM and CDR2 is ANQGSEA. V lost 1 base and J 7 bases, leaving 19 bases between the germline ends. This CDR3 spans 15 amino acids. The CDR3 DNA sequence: TGCAGCGTTGAAGCAGGACGAACAGACTTAGGGACCCAGTACTTC. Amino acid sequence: CSVEAGRTDLGTQYF. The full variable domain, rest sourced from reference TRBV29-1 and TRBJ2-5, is SAVISQKPSRDICQRGTSLTIQCQVDSQVTMMFWYRQQPGQSLTLIATANQGSEATYESGFVIDKFPISRPNLTFSTLTVSNMSPEDSSIYLCSVEAGRTDLGTQYFGPGTRLLVL.

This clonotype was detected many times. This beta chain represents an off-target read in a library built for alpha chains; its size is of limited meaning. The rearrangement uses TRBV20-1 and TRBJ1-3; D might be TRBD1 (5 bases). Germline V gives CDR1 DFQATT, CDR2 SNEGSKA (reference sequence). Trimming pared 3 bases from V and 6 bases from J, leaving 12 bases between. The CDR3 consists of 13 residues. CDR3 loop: CSASGGSANTIYF. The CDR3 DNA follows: TGCAGTGCTAGCGGGGGGTCCGCAAACACCATATATTTT.

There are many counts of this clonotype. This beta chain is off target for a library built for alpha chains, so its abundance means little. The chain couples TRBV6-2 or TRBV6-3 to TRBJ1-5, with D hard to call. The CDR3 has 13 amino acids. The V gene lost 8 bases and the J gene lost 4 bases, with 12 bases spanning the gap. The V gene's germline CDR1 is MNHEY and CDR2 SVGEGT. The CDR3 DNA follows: TGTGCCAGCGCGCGTCATGGTAATCAGCCCCAGCATTTT. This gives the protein CASARHGNQPQHF.

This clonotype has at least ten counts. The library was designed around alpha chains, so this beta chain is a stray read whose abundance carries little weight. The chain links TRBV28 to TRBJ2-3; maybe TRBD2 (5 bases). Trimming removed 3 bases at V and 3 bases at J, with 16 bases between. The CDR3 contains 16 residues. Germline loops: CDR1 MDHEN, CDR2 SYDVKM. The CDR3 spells CASSFYNARGTDTQYF. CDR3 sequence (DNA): TGTGCCAGCAGTTTCTACAACGCCCGGGGAACAGATACGCAGTATTTT.

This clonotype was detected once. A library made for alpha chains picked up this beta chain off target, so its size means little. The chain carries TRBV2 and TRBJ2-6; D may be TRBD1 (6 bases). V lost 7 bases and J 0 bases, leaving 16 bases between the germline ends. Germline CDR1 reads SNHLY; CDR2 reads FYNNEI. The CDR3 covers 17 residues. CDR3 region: CASTPGHLNSGANVLTF. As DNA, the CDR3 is TGTGCCAGCACCCCGGGACACCTCAACTCTGGGGCCAACGTCCTGACTTTC. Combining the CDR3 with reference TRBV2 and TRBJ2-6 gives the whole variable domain EPEVTQTPSHQVTQMGQEVILRCVPISNHLYFYWYRQILGQKVEFLVSFYNNEISEKSEIFDDQFSVERPDGSNFTLKIRSTKLEDSAMYFCASTPGHLNSGANVLTFGAGSRLTVL.

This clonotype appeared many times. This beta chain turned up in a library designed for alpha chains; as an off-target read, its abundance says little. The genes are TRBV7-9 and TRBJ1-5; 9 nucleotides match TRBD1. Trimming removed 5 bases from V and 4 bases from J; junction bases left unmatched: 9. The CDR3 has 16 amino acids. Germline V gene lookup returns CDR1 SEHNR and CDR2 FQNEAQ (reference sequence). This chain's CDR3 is CASSKGTGTGNQPQHF. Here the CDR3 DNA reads TGTGCCAGCAGCAAAGGCACCGGGACAGGGAATCAGCCCCAGCATTTT.

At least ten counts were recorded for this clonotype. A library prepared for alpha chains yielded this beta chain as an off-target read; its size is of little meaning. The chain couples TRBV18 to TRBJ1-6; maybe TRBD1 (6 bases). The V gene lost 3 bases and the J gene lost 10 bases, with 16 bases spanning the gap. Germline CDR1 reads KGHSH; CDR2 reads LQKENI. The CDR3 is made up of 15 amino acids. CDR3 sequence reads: CASSPDSPGYSPLHF. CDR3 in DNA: TGTGCCAGCTCACCGGACAGTCCCGGATACTCACCCCTCCACTTT.

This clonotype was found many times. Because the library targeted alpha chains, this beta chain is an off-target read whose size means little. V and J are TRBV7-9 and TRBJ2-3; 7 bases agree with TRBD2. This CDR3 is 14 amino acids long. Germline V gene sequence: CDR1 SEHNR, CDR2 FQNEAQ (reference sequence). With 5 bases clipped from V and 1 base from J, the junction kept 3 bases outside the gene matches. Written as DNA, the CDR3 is TGTGCCAGCAGCGCTAGCGGTCGCACAGATACGCAGTATTTT. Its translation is CASSASGRTDTQYF.

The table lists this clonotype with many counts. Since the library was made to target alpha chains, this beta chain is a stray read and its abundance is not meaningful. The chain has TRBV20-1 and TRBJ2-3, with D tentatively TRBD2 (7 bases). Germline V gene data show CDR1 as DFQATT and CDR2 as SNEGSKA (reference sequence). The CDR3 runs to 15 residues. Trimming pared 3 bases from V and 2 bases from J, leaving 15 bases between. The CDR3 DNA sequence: TGCAGTGCTAGCTTAGAGGGGGGGGACACAGATACGCAGTATTTT. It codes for CSASLEGGDTDTQYF.

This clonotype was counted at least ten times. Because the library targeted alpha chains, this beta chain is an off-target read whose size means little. CDR3 in amino acids: CASSVAPTGYHTLNTEAFF. In nucleotides, the CDR3 is TGTGCCAGCAGCGTAGCTCCGACAGGGTACCATACGTTAAACACTGAAGCTTTCTTT. V is TRBV9 and J is TRBJ1-1; 7 bases agree with TRBD1. With 0 bases clipped from V and 2 bases from J, the junction kept 16 bases outside the gene matches. This CDR3 has 19 residues. The germline V gene encodes CDR1 SGDLS and CDR2 YYNGEE.

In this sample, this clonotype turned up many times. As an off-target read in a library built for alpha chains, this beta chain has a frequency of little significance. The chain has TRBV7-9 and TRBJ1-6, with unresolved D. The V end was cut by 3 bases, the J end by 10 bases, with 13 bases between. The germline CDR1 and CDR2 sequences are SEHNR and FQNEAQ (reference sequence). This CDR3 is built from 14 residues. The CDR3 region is CASSLEGRQSPLHF. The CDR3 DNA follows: TGTGCCAGCAGCTTGGAAGGCCGGCAATCACCCCTCCACTTT.

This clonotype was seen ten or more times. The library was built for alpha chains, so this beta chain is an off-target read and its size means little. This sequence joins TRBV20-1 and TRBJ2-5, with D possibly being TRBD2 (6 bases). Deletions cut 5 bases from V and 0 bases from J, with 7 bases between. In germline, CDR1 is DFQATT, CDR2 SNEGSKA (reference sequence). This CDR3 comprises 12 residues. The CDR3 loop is CSAGRYQETQYF. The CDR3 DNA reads TGCAGTGCTGGGAGGTACCAAGAGACCCAGTACTTC.

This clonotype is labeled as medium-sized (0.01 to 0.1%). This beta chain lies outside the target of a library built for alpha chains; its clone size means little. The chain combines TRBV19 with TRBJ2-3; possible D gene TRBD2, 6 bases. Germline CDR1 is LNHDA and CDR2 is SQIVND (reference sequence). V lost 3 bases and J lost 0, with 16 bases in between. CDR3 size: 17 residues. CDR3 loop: CASSIVAVPTSTDTQYF. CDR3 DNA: TGTGCCAGTAGTATTGTAGCGGTCCCGACTAGCACAGATACGCAGTATTTT.

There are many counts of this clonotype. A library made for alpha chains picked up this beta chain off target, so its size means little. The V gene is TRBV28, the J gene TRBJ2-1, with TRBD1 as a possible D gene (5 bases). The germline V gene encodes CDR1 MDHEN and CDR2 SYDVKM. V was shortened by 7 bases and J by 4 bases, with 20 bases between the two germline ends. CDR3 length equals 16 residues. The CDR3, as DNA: TGTGCCAGCACCAACGGCGACAGTGCGAGATACAATGAGCAGTTCTTC. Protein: CASTNGDSARYNEQFF.

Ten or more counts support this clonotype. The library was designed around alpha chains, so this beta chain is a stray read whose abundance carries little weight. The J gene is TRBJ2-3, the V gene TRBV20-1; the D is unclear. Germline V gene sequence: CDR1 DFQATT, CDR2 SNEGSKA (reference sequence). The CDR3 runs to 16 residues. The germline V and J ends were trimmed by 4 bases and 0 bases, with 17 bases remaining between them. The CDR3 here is CSAIRLTSMSTDTQYF. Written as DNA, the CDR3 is TGCAGTGCTATCAGACTTACCTCCATGAGCACAGATACGCAGTATTTT.

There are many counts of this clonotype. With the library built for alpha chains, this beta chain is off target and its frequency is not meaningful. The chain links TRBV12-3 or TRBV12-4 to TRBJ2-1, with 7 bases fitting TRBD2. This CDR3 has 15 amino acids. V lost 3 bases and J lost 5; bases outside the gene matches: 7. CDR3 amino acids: CASSLERDSNNEQFF. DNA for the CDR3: TGTGCCAGCAGTTTGGAGCGGGATTCCAACAATGAGCAGTTCTTC.

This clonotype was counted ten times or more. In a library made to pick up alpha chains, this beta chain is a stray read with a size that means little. For the CDR3, the DNA is TGTGCCAGCAGCCAATGGACTAGCGGGGGTAGCACAGATACGCAGTATTTT. It translates to CASSQWTSGGSTDTQYF. This sequence joins TRBV4-2 and TRBJ2-3; 13 bases fit TRBD2. The CDR3 loop spans 17 amino acids. After removal of 2 bases from V and 0 bases from J, the junction contained 2 bases not matched to a gene. Germline loops: CDR1 LGHNA, CDR2 YNFKEQ.

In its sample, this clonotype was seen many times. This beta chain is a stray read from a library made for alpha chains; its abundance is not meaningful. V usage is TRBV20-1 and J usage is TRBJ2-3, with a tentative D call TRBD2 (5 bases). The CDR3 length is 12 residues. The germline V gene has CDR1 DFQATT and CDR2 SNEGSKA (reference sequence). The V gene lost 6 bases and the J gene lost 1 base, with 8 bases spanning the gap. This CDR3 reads CSAKRRTDTQYF. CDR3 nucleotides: TGCAGTGCAAAGCGGCGCACAGATACGCAGTATTTT.

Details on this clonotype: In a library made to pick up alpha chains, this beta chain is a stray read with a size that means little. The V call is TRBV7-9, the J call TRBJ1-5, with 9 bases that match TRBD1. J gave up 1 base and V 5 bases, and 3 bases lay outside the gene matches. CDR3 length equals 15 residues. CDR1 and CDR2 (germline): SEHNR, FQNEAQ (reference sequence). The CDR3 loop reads CASSPQGASNQPQHF. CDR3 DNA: TGTGCCAGCAGCCCACAGGGGGCAAGCAATCAGCCCCAGCATTTT. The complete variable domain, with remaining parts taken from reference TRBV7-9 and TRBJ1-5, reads DTGVSQNPRHKITKRGQNVTFRCDPISEHNRLYWYRQTLGQGPEFLTYFQNEAQLEKSRLLSDRFSAERPKGSFSTLEIQRTEQGDSAMYLCASSPQGASNQPQHFGDGTRLSIL.

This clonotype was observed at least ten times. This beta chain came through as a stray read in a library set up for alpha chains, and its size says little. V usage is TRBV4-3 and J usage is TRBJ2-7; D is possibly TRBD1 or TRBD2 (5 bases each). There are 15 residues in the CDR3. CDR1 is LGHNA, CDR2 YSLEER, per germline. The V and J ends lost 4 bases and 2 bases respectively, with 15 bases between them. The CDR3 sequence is CASSLAFEGTYEQYF. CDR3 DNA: TGCGCCAGCAGCCTAGCTTTTGAGGGGACCTACGAGCAGTACTTC.